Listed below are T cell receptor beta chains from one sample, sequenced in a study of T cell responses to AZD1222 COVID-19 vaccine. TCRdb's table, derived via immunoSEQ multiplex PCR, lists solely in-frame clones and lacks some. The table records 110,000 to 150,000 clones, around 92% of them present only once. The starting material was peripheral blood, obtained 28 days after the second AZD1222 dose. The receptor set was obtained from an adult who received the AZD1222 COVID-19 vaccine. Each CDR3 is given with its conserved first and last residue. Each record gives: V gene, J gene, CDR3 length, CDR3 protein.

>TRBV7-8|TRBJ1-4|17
CASSLGVWVGTNEKLFF
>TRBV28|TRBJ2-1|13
CASSSPQGKEQFF
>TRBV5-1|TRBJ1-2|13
CASSLTSNYGYTF
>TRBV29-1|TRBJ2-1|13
CSVARELYNEQFF
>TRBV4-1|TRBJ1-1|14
CASSQDPPAAEAFF
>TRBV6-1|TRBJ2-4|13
CASSEALGNIQYF
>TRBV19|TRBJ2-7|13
CASSIRTGYEQYF
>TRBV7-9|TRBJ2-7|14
CASSPWRDSYEQYF
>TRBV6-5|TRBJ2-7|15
CASSYSKQGGYEQYF
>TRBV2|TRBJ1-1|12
CASDLGDTEAFF
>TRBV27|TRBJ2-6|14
CASSFGSGANVLTF
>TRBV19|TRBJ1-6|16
CASREANRRVNSPLHF
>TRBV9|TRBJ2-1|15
CASNRGLAGVNEQFF
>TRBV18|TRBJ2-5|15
CASSPRAGGQETQYF
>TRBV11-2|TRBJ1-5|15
CASSLGGGNNQPQHF
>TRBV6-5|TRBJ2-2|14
CASSYRGNTGELFF
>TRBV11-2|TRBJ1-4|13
CASSRQEGEKLFF
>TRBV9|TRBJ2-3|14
CASRGGRASDTQYF
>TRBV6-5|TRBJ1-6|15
CASSYWDRSNSPLHF
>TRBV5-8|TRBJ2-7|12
CASSGEGIEQYF